This T cell receptor (beta chain) was sequenced in a study of T-cell memory formation after mild COVID-19. CDR1 and CDR2 (germline): MNHEY, SVGEGT. The length of the CDR3 is 13 residues. V lost 0 bases, J lost 5 bases, and 7 bases lay in between. This clonotype has ten or more counts. TCRdb itself ran the 5' RACE reads through MiXCR, one entry per CDR3 protein. The sample shows roughly 400,000 distinct CDR3 sequences, about 16% of them seen only once. The V gene is TRBV6-2 or TRBV6-3, the J gene TRBJ1-1; D unclear. This receptor was obtained from a man younger than 30 who had mild COVID-19 (a few samples of this study predate the infection). Cell type and time point are not known. The sequenced sample consisted of PBMCs or a T cell subset sorted from them (not recorded which). CDR3 nucleotides: TGTGCCAGCAGTTACTCGTTCGGTACTGAAGCTTTCTTT. Its translation is CASSYSFGTEAFF.